A selection of T cell receptor beta chains follows, all from one sample in a study of T cell responses to AZD1222 COVID-19 vaccine. TCRdb keeps only in-frame clones here, not all; method: immunoSEQ multiplex PCR. The repertoire holds about 180,000 clones, 70% to 90% seen once, with around a tenth in the top ten. This specimen consisted of peripheral blood, obtained 28 days after the second AZD1222 dose. The receptors here all came from an adult who received the AZD1222 COVID-19 vaccine. Each CDR3 is given with its conserved first and last residue. D genes are given only for firm matches. Clone size is given for some rows only: seen once, a few or many times, or a class if the clone is expanded.

>.|TRBV5-1|TRBJ2-1|13|.
CASSLAQDNEQFF
TGCGCCAGCAGCTTGGCGCAAGACAATGAGCAGTTCTTC
>.|TRBV6-5|TRBJ2-5|11|.
CASSYQGTQYF
TGTGCCAGCAGTTACCAAGGGACCCAGTACTTC
>.|TRBV28|TRBJ2-5|15|.
CASSLLDTNQETQYF
TGTGCCAGCAGTTTGCTGGACACGAACCAAGAGACCCAGTACTTC
>.|TRBV7-9|TRBJ1-3|16|.
CASSLDDPYSGNTIYF
TGTGCCAGCAGCTTAGACGACCCTTACTCTGGAAACACCATATATTTT
>.|TRBV11-2|TRBJ1-3|16|.
CASSQEVGLVGNTIYF
TGTGCCAGCAGCCAAGAGGTTGGGTTAGTTGGAAACACCATATATTTT
>.|TRBV7-3|TRBJ2-1|14|.
CASSSGTVLNEQFF
TGTGCCAGCAGCTCGGGGACCGTTTTGAATGAGCAGTTCTTC
>.|TRBV9|TRBJ1-1|16|.
CASSVGPGKGNTEAFF
TGTGCCAGCAGCGTAGGTCCAGGGAAGGGGAACACTGAAGCTTTCTTT
>.|TRBV5-1|TRBJ2-3|16|.
CASRRAGSHSTDTQYF
TGCGCCAGCAGGAGGGCCGGAAGCCACAGCACAGATACGCAGTATTTT
>TRBD1|TRBV7-2|TRBJ1-5|15|.
CASSSQTGMDQPQHF
TGTGCCAGCAGCTCCCAGACAGGGATGGATCAGCCCCAGCATTTT
>.|TRBV7-2|TRBJ2-5|14|.
CASSPRAALETQYF
TGTGCCAGCAGCCCCCGCGCTGCGTTGGAGACCCAGTACTTC
>TRBD2|TRBV5-1|TRBJ2-1|15|.
CASSLGSGGRDEQFF
TGCGCCAGCAGCTTGGGTAGCGGGGGTAGAGACGAGCAGTTCTTC
>TRBD2|TRBV7-2|TRBJ2-2|14|.
CASSSGLGGGELFF
TGTGCCAGCAGCTCGGGACTAGGGGGCGGGGAGCTGTTTTTT
>.|TRBV19|TRBJ1-2|15|.
CASSIGGANFYGYTF
TGTGCCAGTAGTATAGGAGGAGCCAATTTCTATGGCTACACCTTC
>TRBD1|TRBV30|TRBJ2-7|13|.
CAWNQDRADEQYF
TGTGCCTGGAATCAGGACAGGGCTGACGAGCAGTACTTC
>.|TRBV4-1|TRBJ1-2|13|.
CASSQRETVGYTF
TGCGCCAGCAGCCAAAGGGAGACGGTTGGCTACACCTTC
>TRBD1|TRBV9|TRBJ1-2|16|.
CASSGGQGALTYGYTF
TGTGCCAGCAGCGGCGGACAGGGGGCACTTACCTATGGCTACACCTTC
>.|TRBV2|TRBJ2-6|16|.
CARAGTVSSGANVLTF
TGTGCCAGGGCCGGGACGGTGAGCTCTGGGGCCAACGTCCTGACTTTC
>TRBD1|TRBV6-5|TRBJ1-1|14|.
CASSNRDRATEAFF
TGTGCCAGCAGTAACCGGGACAGGGCCACTGAAGCTTTCTTT
>.|TRBV4-1|TRBJ2-5|14|.
CASSQRTDPGAQYF
TGCGCCAGCAGCCAACGGACCGACCCAGGGGCCCAGTACTTC
>.|TRBV4-1|TRBJ2-7|9|.
CASSHRTYF
TGCGCCAGCAGCCATCGGACGTACTTC
>TRBD1|TRBV7-6|TRBJ2-1|15|.
CASSLETGVYNEQFF
TGTGCCAGCAGCTTAGAGACAGGGGTCTACAATGAGCAGTTCTTC
>.|TRBV27|TRBJ2-5|18|.
CASSPGVRDRLPHETQYF
TGTGCCAGCAGTCCGGGGGTCCGGGACCGCCTCCCTCATGAGACCCAGTACTTC
>.|TRBV20-1|TRBJ2-5|10|.
CSARARTDYF
TGCAGTGCTAGAGCTCGGACCGACTACTTC
>TRBD1|TRBV5-1|TRBJ1-2|15|.
CASTRTGGEKYGYTF
TGCGCCAGCACGCGGACAGGGGGCGAAAAATATGGCTACACCTTC
>.|TRBV12-3/TRBV12-4|TRBJ1-1|13|.
CASRNSENTEAFF
TGTGCCAGCAGGAACAGCGAGAACACTGAAGCTTTCTTT
>TRBD1|TRBV7-7|TRBJ2-1|14|.
CASSAATGSGEQFF
TGTGCCAGCAGCGCCGCGACAGGGTCCGGGGAGCAGTTCTTC
>.|TRBV25-1|TRBJ1-3|14|.
CASSEYGDGNTIYF
TGTGCCAGCAGTGAATATGGGGACGGAAACACCATATATTTT
>.|TRBV21-1|TRBJ2-1|16|.
CASSKRDGTGYNEQFF
TGTGCCAGCAGCAAAAGAGACGGGACAGGATACAATGAGCAGTTCTTC
>.|TRBV29-1|TRBJ2-7|10|.
CSVGTPEQYF
TGCAGCGTTGGGACGCCCGAGCAGTACTTC
>.|TRBV12-1|TRBJ2-2|13|once
CASRLQRGGELFF
TGTGCCAGCAGGCTCCAGCGGGGCGGGGAGCTGTTTTTT
>TRBD1|TRBV11-2|TRBJ2-2|15|.
CASSLLQGDTGELFF
TGTGCCAGCAGCTTACTACAGGGGGACACCGGGGAGCTGTTTTTT